This is a list of T cell receptor beta chains from one sample in a study of cytomegalovirus exposure and HLA in healthy donors. Using immunoSEQ multiplex PCR, the repertoire was profiled, and TCRdb retains in-frame clones only, with some absent. The sample gives fewer than 85,000 clones, roughly 70% of which show up once; 9% to 13% is in the top ten. Sequences were obtained from PBMCs. The receptors shown here come from a woman aged 35 to 49 in good health and CMV-seropositive. Both conserved end residues are part of each CDR3. A D gene is named only where the DNA matches it firmly. Clone size appears in some rows only: once, few, many, or a class for an expanded clone.

V	length	size	D	J	CDR3	DNA
TRBV4-1	16	once	-	TRBJ2-3	CASSPITRVKSDTQYF	TGCGCCAGCAGCCCAATAACCAGGGTTAAGTCAGATACGCAGTATTTT
TRBV5-6	12	-	-	TRBJ1-1	CASSFQGTEAFF	TGTGCCAGCAGCTTTCAGGGCACTGAAGCTTTCTTT
TRBV4-1	13	once	-	TRBJ2-7	CASSHNEFYEQYF	TGCGCCAGCAGCCATAATGAATTTTACGAGCAGTACTTC
TRBV5-1	15	-	-	TRBJ2-5	CASSLVGGVRETQYF	TGCGCCAGCAGCTTGGTGGGGGGAGTGCGAGAGACCCAGTACTTC
TRBV29-1	13	-	TRBD1	TRBJ1-4	CSVPGTGTEKLFF	TGCAGCGTTCCCGGGACAGGGACCGAAAAACTGTTTTTT
TRBV15	15	-	-	TRBJ2-6	CATSRDLSGANVLTF	TGTGCCACCAGCAGAGATCTCTCTGGGGCCAACGTCCTGACTTTC
TRBV30	14	once	-	TRBJ2-7	CAWAPGTSSYEQYF	TGTGCCTGGGCGCCGGGGACATCCTCCTACGAGCAGTACTTC
TRBV5-1	16	-	-	TRBJ1-2	CASSLEPGATNYGYTF	TGCGCCAGCAGCTTGGAACCAGGGGCCACTAACTATGGCTACACCTTC
TRBV2	15	-	TRBD2	TRBJ2-5	CASHLAGAFQETQYF	TGTGCCAGCCACTTAGCGGGGGCCTTCCAAGAGACCCAGTACTTC
TRBV4-1	15	-	-	TRBJ1-1	CASSHLQGADTEAFF	TGCGCCAGCAGCCATCTACAGGGTGCCGACACTGAAGCTTTCTTT
TRBV30	13	-	TRBD1	TRBJ2-5	CAWSGQITETQYF	TGTGCCTGGTCGGGACAGATTACGGAGACCCAGTACTTC
TRBV6-1	13	-	-	TRBJ1-6	CASRTGEGSPLHF	TGTGCCAGTCGAACAGGAGAAGGATCACCCCTCCACTTT
TRBV16	16	-	TRBD1	TRBJ2-4	CASSLGTGGAKNIQYF	TGTGCCAGCAGCCTAGGGACAGGGGGAGCCAAAAACATTCAGTACTTC
TRBV29-1	15	-	TRBD2	TRBJ2-3	CSAGSGGAITDTQYF	TGCAGCGCCGGGAGCGGGGGCGCAATCACAGATACGCAGTATTTT
TRBV4-1	15	-	TRBD1	TRBJ1-1	CASSLPDREATEAFF	TGCGCCAGCAGCCTCCCGGACAGGGAGGCCACTGAAGCTTTCTTT
TRBV5-6	14	-	-	TRBJ2-7	CASSLGRPYPEQYF	TGTGCCAGCAGCTTGGGGAGACCCTACCCGGAGCAGTACTTC
TRBV25-1	15	-	-	TRBJ2-5	CASSEYGGFQETQYF	TGTGCCAGCAGTGAATACGGCGGATTCCAAGAGACCCAGTACTTC
TRBV7-9	14	-	TRBD1	TRBJ1-5	CASSLGQVNQPQHF	TGTGCCAGCAGCCTGGGACAGGTCAATCAGCCCCAGCATTTT
TRBV13	15	-	TRBD1	TRBJ2-2	CASSVLDRGAGELFF	TGTGCCAGCAGCGTCCTGGACAGGGGTGCCGGGGAGCTGTTTTTT
TRBV11-3	15	-	TRBD2	TRBJ2-1	CASSPSGGLYNEQFF	TGTGCCAGCAGCCCTAGCGGGGGGCTTTACAATGAGCAGTTCTTC
TRBV5-1	12	-	-	TRBJ1-1	CASSFSDTEAFF	TGCGCCAGCAGCTTTTCGGACACTGAAGCTTTCTTT
TRBV19	16	-	TRBD1	TRBJ1-3	CASSSTGLFSGNTIYF	TGTGCCAGTAGTTCGACAGGGCTTTTCTCTGGAAACACCATATATTTT
TRBV30	15	-	-	TRBJ1-5	CAWSVNGGEEQPQHF	TGTGCCTGGAGTGTAAACGGAGGGGAGGAGCAGCCCCAGCATTTT
TRBV5-4	14	-	-	TRBJ2-7	CASNVWGKEYEQYF	TGTGCCAGCAATGTGTGGGGCAAGGAATACGAGCAGTACTTC
TRBV7-2	14	few	-	TRBJ1-2	CASTPSGTAYGYTF	TGTGCCAGCACGCCCTCCGGGACTGCGTATGGCTACACCTTC
TRBV4-1	16	-	-	TRBJ1-5	CASSQDAGGGGQPQHF	TGCGCCAGCAGCCAAGATGCGGGAGGAGGAGGTCAGCCCCAGCATTTT
TRBV27	14	once	-	TRBJ1-6	CASSLRQAHSPLHF	TGTGCCAGCAGTTTGCGTCAGGCTCATTCACCCCTCCACTTT
TRBV4-2	15	-	-	TRBJ1-6	CASSGDGQINSPLHF	TGTGCCAGCAGCGGGGATGGACAGATTAATTCACCCCTCCACTTT
TRBV9	14	-	TRBD1	TRBJ1-6	CASSVRDSYSPLHF	TGTGCCAGCAGCGTACGGGACAGTTATTCACCCCTCCACTTT